These T cell receptor beta chains were read from a single sample in a study of cytomegalovirus exposure and HLA in healthy donors. The assay was immunoSEQ multiplex PCR, and TCRdb's table has in-frame clones only and misses some. Among about 130,000 clones listed, about 70% were seen once. Material for sequencing was PBMCs. Receptors were obtained from an older woman in good health and CMV-seropositive. CDR3s leave out the opening cysteine and the closing phenylalanine or tryptophan. D genes are given only for firm matches.

CDR3aa: ASSAGPYEQY
v_gene: TRBV19
d_gene: -
j_gene: TRBJ2-7

CDR3aa: ASSDDRGRFYEQY
v_gene: TRBV2
d_gene: TRBD1
j_gene: TRBJ2-7

CDR3aa: SVERVWNTEAF
v_gene: TRBV29-1
d_gene: -
j_gene: TRBJ1-1

CDR3aa: ASSAYRETQY
v_gene: TRBV7-2
d_gene: -
j_gene: TRBJ2-5

CDR3aa: ASSPGQLYEQY
v_gene: TRBV5-1
d_gene: -
j_gene: TRBJ2-7

CDR3aa: ASSLTTGGGELF
v_gene: TRBV5-1
d_gene: TRBD1
j_gene: TRBJ2-2

CDR3aa: ARNLGQGDNTEAF
v_gene: TRBV2
d_gene: TRBD1
j_gene: TRBJ1-1

CDR3aa: ASSRGMNRVTAEAF
v_gene: TRBV19
d_gene: -
j_gene: TRBJ1-1

CDR3aa: ASSSGTSPYNEQF
v_gene: TRBV19
d_gene: TRBD2
j_gene: TRBJ2-1

CDR3aa: ASRRTSGVLTDTQY
v_gene: TRBV7-2
d_gene: TRBD2
j_gene: TRBJ2-3

CDR3aa: ASSPGTGGTEAF
v_gene: TRBV6-4
d_gene: TRBD1
j_gene: TRBJ1-1

CDR3aa: ASSEQATDTQY
v_gene: TRBV19
d_gene: -
j_gene: TRBJ2-3

CDR3aa: ASSSGLAGEMNEQF
v_gene: TRBV5-4
d_gene: TRBD2
j_gene: TRBJ2-1

CDR3aa: ASSLGVLGQNSPLH
v_gene: TRBV7-6
d_gene: TRBD1
j_gene: TRBJ1-6

CDR3aa: ASSSLDRGHNSPLH
v_gene: TRBV7-3
d_gene: TRBD1
j_gene: TRBJ1-6

CDR3aa: ASAAQGSTDTQY
v_gene: TRBV2
d_gene: -
j_gene: TRBJ2-3

CDR3aa: ASSVTPGQGLRGANVLT
v_gene: TRBV19
d_gene: TRBD1
j_gene: TRBJ2-6

CDR3aa: ASPLRRQGDCCSPLH
v_gene: TRBV23-1
d_gene: TRBD1
j_gene: TRBJ1-6

CDR3aa: ASGGTGHPLNYGYT
v_gene: TRBV19
d_gene: TRBD1
j_gene: TRBJ1-2

CDR3aa: ASSLGVNRNTGELF
v_gene: TRBV7-9
d_gene: -
j_gene: TRBJ2-2

CDR3aa: ASSDKRGSGNTIY
v_gene: TRBV6-1
d_gene: -
j_gene: TRBJ1-3

CDR3aa: SVEGRGRHYGYT
v_gene: TRBV29-1
d_gene: -
j_gene: TRBJ1-2

CDR3aa: ASSLAGGSEITGELF
v_gene: TRBV5-1
d_gene: -
j_gene: TRBJ2-2

CDR3aa: ASSHLRGLLTDTQY
v_gene: TRBV4-3
d_gene: TRBD1
j_gene: TRBJ2-3

CDR3aa: ASSIGGRGGYEQY
v_gene: TRBV19
d_gene: -
j_gene: TRBJ2-7

CDR3aa: ASSTGRGRTDTQY
v_gene: TRBV27
d_gene: -
j_gene: TRBJ2-3

CDR3aa: ASNPRTSGRAYEQY
v_gene: TRBV6-6
d_gene: TRBD2
j_gene: TRBJ2-7

CDR3aa: ASSFIAGPSDTQY
v_gene: TRBV7-2
d_gene: TRBD2
j_gene: TRBJ2-3

CDR3aa: AWSGGLWTSGIASGTGELF
v_gene: TRBV30
d_gene: TRBD2
j_gene: TRBJ2-2

CDR3aa: ASSQAETGTGELF
v_gene: TRBV14
d_gene: TRBD1
j_gene: TRBJ2-2

CDR3aa: ASSLHDRGRFIQPQH
v_gene: TRBV28
d_gene: TRBD1
j_gene: TRBJ1-5

CDR3aa: ASSESGVAGTEQF
v_gene: TRBV2
d_gene: TRBD2
j_gene: TRBJ2-1

CDR3aa: AWSTVTYYGYT
v_gene: TRBV30
d_gene: -
j_gene: TRBJ1-2

CDR3aa: ASSSNEKQGHEQY
v_gene: TRBV18
d_gene: TRBD1
j_gene: TRBJ2-7

CDR3aa: ASSSEGQGVSPLH
v_gene: TRBV7-2
d_gene: TRBD1
j_gene: TRBJ1-6

CDR3aa: ASSLAGYGYT
v_gene: TRBV5-1
d_gene: -
j_gene: TRBJ1-2

CDR3aa: ASSYSRWSTIY
v_gene: TRBV6-5
d_gene: -
j_gene: TRBJ1-3

CDR3aa: ASSWDRGGYT
v_gene: TRBV21-1
d_gene: -
j_gene: TRBJ1-2

CDR3aa: AWSVDRGLEQY
v_gene: TRBV30
d_gene: TRBD1
j_gene: TRBJ2-7

CDR3aa: ARTSGSFPPQY
v_gene: TRBV2
d_gene: TRBD2
j_gene: TRBJ2-3

CDR3aa: ASNPTGGNTIY
v_gene: TRBV19
d_gene: -
j_gene: TRBJ1-3

CDR3aa: ASTPGQYNSPLH
v_gene: TRBV2
d_gene: -
j_gene: TRBJ1-6

CDR3aa: ASSLGQNTEAF
v_gene: TRBV7-2
d_gene: -
j_gene: TRBJ1-1

CDR3aa: ASSVDLGSGEQY
v_gene: TRBV9
d_gene: -
j_gene: TRBJ2-7

CDR3aa: ASSPGPLNSPLH
v_gene: TRBV7-2
d_gene: -
j_gene: TRBJ1-6

CDR3aa: ASSKTGQGTNTEAF
v_gene: TRBV5-1
d_gene: TRBD1
j_gene: TRBJ1-1

CDR3aa: AWRPEGLNTEAF
v_gene: TRBV30
d_gene: -
j_gene: TRBJ1-1

CDR3aa: ASSVQGSTNEKLF
v_gene: TRBV7-2
d_gene: TRBD1
j_gene: TRBJ1-4

CDR3aa: ASSQSTAGPGNTIY
v_gene: TRBV4-3
d_gene: -
j_gene: TRBJ1-3

CDR3aa: ASSPLAGLAEETQY
v_gene: TRBV7-9
d_gene: TRBD2
j_gene: TRBJ2-5

CDR3aa: ASRGTGGSGANVLT
v_gene: TRBV2
d_gene: TRBD1
j_gene: TRBJ2-6

CDR3aa: ASSIEGVGFAGELF
v_gene: TRBV19
d_gene: -
j_gene: TRBJ2-2